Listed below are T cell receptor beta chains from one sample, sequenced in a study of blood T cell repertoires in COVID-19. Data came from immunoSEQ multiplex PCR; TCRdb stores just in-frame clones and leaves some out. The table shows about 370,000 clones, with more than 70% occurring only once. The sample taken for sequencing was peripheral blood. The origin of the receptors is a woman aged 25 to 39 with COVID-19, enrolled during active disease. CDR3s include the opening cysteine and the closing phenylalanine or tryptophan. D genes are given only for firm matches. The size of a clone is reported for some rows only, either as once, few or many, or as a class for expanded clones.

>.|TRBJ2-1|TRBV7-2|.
CASSQTRLTSSYNEQFF
TGTGCCAGCAGCCAAACCCGCCTTACGAGCTCCTACAATGAGCAGTTCTTC
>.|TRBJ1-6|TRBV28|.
CAGKTGINSPLHF
TGTGCCGGGAAAACAGGGATAAATTCACCCCTCCACTTT
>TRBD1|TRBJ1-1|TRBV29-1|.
CSVDEAGGITEAFF
TGCAGCGTTGACGAGGCAGGGGGCATCACTGAAGCTTTCTTT
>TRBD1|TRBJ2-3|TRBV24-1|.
CATSEPSTGTRADTQYF
TGTGCCACCAGTGAACCTTCGACAGGGACGAGGGCAGATACGCAGTATTTT
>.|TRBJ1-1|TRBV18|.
CASSPYDRYTEAFF
TGTGCCAGCTCACCATACGACAGGTACACTGAAGCTTTCTTT
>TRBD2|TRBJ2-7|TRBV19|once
CASSMAPLAGFYEQYF
TGTGCCAGTAGTATGGCCCCCCTAGCGGGGTTCTACGAGCAGTACTTC
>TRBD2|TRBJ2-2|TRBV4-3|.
CASSQEGLAGATGELFF
TGCGCCAGCAGCCAGGAGGGACTAGCGGGAGCCACCGGGGAGCTGTTTTTT
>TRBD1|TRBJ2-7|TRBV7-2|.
CASSVDRGVGYEQYF
TGTGCCAGCAGCGTCGACAGGGGGGTGGGCTACGAGCAGTACTTC
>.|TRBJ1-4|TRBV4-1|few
CASSLRRGEKLFF
TGCGCCAGCAGCCTTCGGCGGGGTGAAAAACTGTTTTTT
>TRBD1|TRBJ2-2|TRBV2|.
CASSSQPDRDTGELFF
TGTGCCAGCAGTTCGCAACCGGACAGGGACACCGGGGAGCTGTTTTTT
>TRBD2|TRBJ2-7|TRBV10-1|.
CASSDTSARSNEQYF
TGCGCCAGCAGTGATACTAGCGCGAGATCCAACGAGCAGTACTTC
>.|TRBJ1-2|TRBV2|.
CASSLTAGPDGYTF
TGTGCCAGCAGCCTCACAGCGGGACCAGATGGCTACACCTTC
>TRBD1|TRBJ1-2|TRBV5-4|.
CASSPDRGFGGYTF
TGTGCCAGCAGCCCGGACAGGGGATTCGGGGGCTACACCTTC
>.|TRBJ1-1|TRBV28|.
CASSFPQGNTEAFF
TGTGCCAGCAGTTTCCCACAGGGGAACACTGAAGCTTTCTTT
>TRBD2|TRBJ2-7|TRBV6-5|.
CASREGPSYEQYF
TGTGCTTCAAGGGAGGGGCCCTCCTACGAGCAGTACTTC
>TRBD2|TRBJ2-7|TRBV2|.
CASSEEGDSGTHEQYF
TGTGCCAGCAGTGAAGAGGGGGATAGCGGGACCCACGAGCAGTACTTC
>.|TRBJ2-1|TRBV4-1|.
CASSPRGRSSYNEQFF
TGCGCCAGCAGCCCCAGGGGACGGAGCTCCTACAATGAGCAGTTCTTC